This passage covers 15 T cell receptor beta chains from one sample sequenced in a study of T cell clonality in common variable immunodeficiency (dated by TCRdb to the mid-2010s). Library generation was performed with the immunoSEQ multiplex PCR assay. TCRdb's version of the immuneACCESS table is confined to in-frame rearrangements and falls short of the full clone set. An unresolved V gene accounts for under half of the shortfall where checked; the remainder is of unknown origin. The table puts around 47,000 clones in this sample, none counted just once. The leading ten clones occupy 0.68% of the sample. Material: peripheral blood mononuclear cells. Every receptor here comes from a person aged 18 to 75 in good health.

There are many counts of this clone. The CDR3 end falls 3 residues outside the read, so it is completed with the germline J gene. The genes are TRBV9 and TRBJ2-2; D ambiguous. The germline gives CDR1 SGDLS, CDR2 YYNGEE. The CDR3 runs to 15 residues. V lost 4 bases to trimming and J lost 6 bases, with 16 bases between them. CDR3 region: CASSPQIEVSGELFF. CDR3 DNA (partial): TGTGCCAGCAGCCCACAGATTGAGGTATCCGGGGAG.

Ten or more counts support this clone. This CDR3 is CAWSYVTGVYEQYF. The covered CDR3 bases are TGTGCCTGGAGTTACGTGACGGGGGTCTACGAG. The V and J genes are TRBV30 and TRBJ2-7, with D tentatively TRBD2 (6 bases). The read gets to within 3 residues of the CDR3 end, and the germline J gene fills in the rest. V lost 2 bases to trimming and J lost 3 bases, with 14 bases between them. The CDR3 runs to 14 residues. The germline CDR1 and CDR2 sequences are GTSNPN and SVGIG (reference sequence).

This clone was seen repeatedly, ten times or more. The read is 3 residues too short to cover the CDR3 end, so that end is filled in from the germline J gene. The chain couples TRBV5-1 to TRBJ2-7, with 7 bases matching TRBD1. Germline CDR1 is SGHRS and CDR2 is YFSETQ. There are 15 residues in the CDR3. The J segment lost 3 bases and the V segment lost 0 bases, leaving 6 bases of the junction unmatched. CDR3 DNA (partial): TGCGCCAGCAGCTTGGGGGGGACAGCGAACTACGAG. It encodes CASSLGGTANYE. The whole CDR3 sequence is CASSLGGTANYEQYF.

This clone was counted ten times or more. With the read ending 3 residues before the CDR3 end, the germline J gene is used to fill in that end. The rearrangement links TRBV5-4 to TRBJ2-7, with 9 positions matching TRBD2. CDR1 SGHNT and CDR2 YYREEE come from the germline V gene (reference sequence). V trimming: 1 base; J trimming: 6 bases; junction bases outside the gene matches: 11. The CDR3 is 16 residues long. CDR3 amino acids: CASSLTDLAGESEQYF. CDR3 bases read: TGTGCCAGCAGCTTGACAGACTTAGCGGGAGAAAGCGAG. The complete variable domain, with remaining parts taken from reference TRBV5-4 and TRBJ2-7, reads ETGVTQSPTHLIKTRGQQVTLRCSSQSGHNTVSWYQQALGQGPQFIFQYYREEENGRGNFPPRFSGLQFPNYSSELNVNALELDDSALYLCASSLTDLAGESEQYFGPGTRLTVT.

This clone turned up a few times. The read finishes 3 residues shy of the CDR3 end, and the germline J gene is used to complete it. This chain uses TRBV30 with TRBJ1-2; 7 nucleotides line up with TRBD1. The CDR3 has 15 residues. CDR1 and CDR2 from the germline V gene are GTSNPN and SVGIG (reference sequence). CDR3 residues: CAWSIGTASSYDYTF. The part of the CDR3 DNA that was read is TGTGCCTGGAGTATAGGGACAGCTTCCTCCTACGAC.

This clone came up many times. The read ends 3 residues before the CDR3 terminus; that terminus is restored from the germline J gene. The rearrangement uses TRBV6-2 or TRBV6-3 and TRBJ2-1; D is perhaps TRBD2 (5 bases). The germline gives CDR1 MNHEY, CDR2 SVGEGT. Trimming removed 2 bases at V and 5 bases at J, with 10 bases between. The CDR3 runs to 14 residues. The CDR3 DNA, read in part, is TGTGCCAGCAGTTACGCCGGACTCGACAATGAG. It is translated as CASSYAGLDNE. The entire CDR3 sequence reads CASSYAGLDNEQFF.

This clone was detected ten times or more. Sequencing ends 3 residues short of the CDR3 end; the germline J gene provides the rest. This chain connects TRBV20-1 to TRBJ2-3; 9 bases align to TRBD2. Trimming cost V 2 bases and J 1 base; bases outside gene matches: 4. This CDR3 contains 15 residues. Looked up from germline, CDR1 is DFQATT and CDR2 is SNEGSKA (reference sequence). This CDR3 is CSARIQRGGTDTQYF. The sequenced part of the CDR3 DNA is TGCAGTGCTAGAATCCAGCGGGGGGGCACAGATACG.

There are many counts of this clone. The read ends 3 residues before the CDR3 terminus; that terminus is restored from the germline J gene. V is TRBV11-2 and J is TRBJ2-3, with D possibly matching TRBD2 (6 bases). Germline V gives CDR1 SGHAT, CDR2 FQNNGV. The length of the CDR3 is 15 residues. V lost 6 bases, J lost 1 base, and 14 bases lay in between. The CDR3 region is CASSPTRWGTDTQYF. The covered CDR3 bases are TGTGCCAGCAGTCCGACTAGGTGGGGCACAGATACG.

Many counts were recorded for this clone. From the germline J gene comes the end of the CDR3, since the read stops 3 residues before it. The gene calls are TRBV14 and TRBJ2-3; 8 bases agree with TRBD1. The germline V gene has CDR1 SGHDN and CDR2 FVKESK. J lost 3 bases, V lost 4 bases, and 6 bases had no gene match. This CDR3 has 15 residues. CDR3 amino acids: CASSRLTGATDTQYF. The DNA read from the CDR3 is TGTGCCAGCAGCCGACTGACAGGGGCTACAGATACG.

This clone has ten or more counts. The read falls 3 residues short of the CDR3 end, and the missing part is taken from the germline J gene. This sequence joins TRBV28 and TRBJ1-2, with 7 bases matching TRBD1. The CDR3 contains 14 residues. CDR1 and CDR2 (germline): MDHEN, SYDVKM. V was clipped by 7 bases and J by 7 bases; unmatched bases: 12. The part of the CDR3 DNA that was read is TGTGCCAGCAACCCAGGGGGATCCGGGGGTGGC. Translating gives CASNPGGSGGG. The complete CDR3 sequence is CASNPGGSGGGYTF.

The table lists this clone with many counts. The read terminates 3 residues ahead of where the CDR3 ends, so the germline J gene completes it. This rearrangement joins TRBV10-1 to TRBJ2-1; 11 bases are shared with TRBD1. The germline V gene encodes CDR1 WNHNN and CDR2 SYGVQD (reference sequence). Germline trimming cut 0 bases from V and 8 bases from J; bases unmatched to any gene: 3. There are 15 residues in the CDR3. CDR3 sequence: CASSESGQGVDEQFF. CDR3 DNA (partial): TGCGCCAGCAGTGAGTCGGGACAGGGGGTCGATGAG.

This clone was seen many times. The CDR3 here is CASSLGGHPSTDTQYF. The CDR3 bases that were read are TGCGCCAGCAGCTTGGGGGGACATCCTAGCACAGATACG. The chain carries TRBV5-1 and TRBJ2-3; D possibly corresponds to TRBD1 (6 bases). With the read ending 3 residues before the CDR3 end, the germline J gene is used to fill in that end. Germline lookup yields CDR1 SGHRS and CDR2 YFSETQ. The CDR3 covers 16 residues. V was pared by 0 bases and J by 0 bases, with 11 bases between.

In its sample, this clone was seen many times. The read halts 3 residues ahead of the CDR3 end, with the missing end drawn from the germline J gene. The chain links TRBV7-3 to TRBJ2-5; tentatively, D is TRBD1 (5 bases). Trimming stripped 5 bases from V and 6 bases from J, with 13 bases between. Germline-derived CDR1 and CDR2 are SGHTA and FQGTGA. The CDR3 runs to 13 residues. The CDR3 is CASSPGPKQTQYF. The sequenced CDR3 bases are TGTGCCAGCAGCCCAGGGCCGAAGCAGACC. The whole variable domain, remainder taken from reference TRBV7-3 and TRBJ2-5, is GAGVSQTPSNKVTEKGKYVELRCDPISGHTALYWYRQSLGQGPEFLIYFQGTGAADDSGLPNDRFFAVRPEGSVSTLKIQRTERGDSAVYLCASSPGPKQTQYFGPGTRLLVL.

This clone was seen ten or more times. The CDR3 end lies 3 residues beyond the end of the read and is filled in from the germline J gene. The V gene is TRBV10-3, the J gene TRBJ1-3; a weak D match, TRBD1 (5 bases). CDR3 length: 14 amino acids. Germline lookup yields CDR1 ENHRY and CDR2 SYGVKD. The V and J ends lost 5 bases and 0 bases respectively, with 8 bases between them. The sequenced part of the CDR3 DNA is TGTGCCATCAGTTCGCAGGGCTCTGGAAACACC. It yields the protein CAISSQGSGNT. In full, the CDR3 is CAISSQGSGNTIYF.

This clone was counted at least ten times. The covered CDR3 bases are TGCGCCAGCAGCTTGACCCCGGGACAGGGCCGCAATGAG. The encoded protein is CASSLTPGQGRNE. The full CDR3 reads CASSLTPGQGRNEQFF. This chain connects TRBV5-1 to TRBJ2-1; 9 nucleotides align to TRBD1. The missing CDR3 end, 3 residues past where the read stops, is filled in from the germline J gene. Germline CDR1 SGHRS, CDR2 YFSETQ. The CDR3 length is 16 residues. V lost 1 base, J lost 6 bases, and 8 bases stayed unmatched.